A selection of T cell receptor beta chains follows, all from one sample in a study of cytomegalovirus exposure and HLA in healthy donors. Some clones are missing from TCRdb's copy, which holds only in-frame ones; the method was immunoSEQ multiplex PCR. The sample records some 110,000 clones, about 93% being singletons. Sequenced: PBMCs. The receptor source for this set is a woman aged 18-29 years in good health and CMV-seronegative. CDR3s include the opening cysteine and the closing phenylalanine or tryptophan. Each record gives: V gene, J gene, CDR3 protein.

>TRBV6-4|TRBJ1-2
CASSVSTQGYGYTF
>TRBV10-2|TRBJ2-1
CASSEFGSRNEQFF
>TRBV11-1|TRBJ1-5
CASSPNANQPQHF
>TRBV5-1|TRBJ2-1
CASSRTSGRKNEQFF
>TRBV13|TRBJ2-3
CASSQQGGGTDTQYF
>TRBV19|TRBJ2-1
CASSPLPAYNEQFF
>TRBV9|TRBJ2-5
CASSPRGLSEETQYF
>TRBV7-3|TRBJ1-1
CASSLTAGTEAFF
>TRBV5-4|TRBJ2-5
CASSPDRDTEETQYF
>TRBV2|TRBJ2-3
CASSEGQFTSDTQYF
>TRBV2|TRBJ2-5
CASSAYRDSTIQETQYF
>TRBV2|TRBJ1-1
CASRAGSGDRDTEAFF
>TRBV28|TRBJ2-7
CASSGGWADYEQYF
>TRBV6-5|TRBJ2-7
CASSYSSGLNYEQYF
>TRBV5-5|TRBJ1-2
CASSGTGFNYGYTF
>TRBV30|TRBJ1-1
CAWSTLGGGNSEAFF
>TRBV19|TRBJ2-4
CASSIGGLKNIQYF
>TRBV6-6|TRBJ1-4
CASSGRGRSDEKLFF
>TRBV5-7|TRBJ2-7
CASSSLKDRETEQYF
>TRBV28|TRBJ1-1
CASSVQGTRMAFF
>TRBV19|TRBJ2-1
CASSDQGNSYNEQFF
>TRBV10-1|TRBJ2-7
CASSGGVATDEQYF
>TRBV4-1|TRBJ2-1
CASSQERSLNNEQFF
>TRBV28|TRBJ2-7
CASRVQGREQYF
>TRBV5-6|TRBJ1-2
CASSSENRGRSGYTF
>TRBV27|TRBJ2-1
CASSTPSSGAYNEQFF
>TRBV5-1|TRBJ2-1
CASSSDTGAYNEQFF
>TRBV6-5|TRBJ2-7
CASSVSGGAFYEQYF
>TRBV12-5|TRBJ2-7
CASGQGQGLDEQYF
>TRBV6-5|TRBJ2-2
CASSLGTGELFF
>TRBV5-1|TRBJ1-1
CASSFSSGDTEAFF